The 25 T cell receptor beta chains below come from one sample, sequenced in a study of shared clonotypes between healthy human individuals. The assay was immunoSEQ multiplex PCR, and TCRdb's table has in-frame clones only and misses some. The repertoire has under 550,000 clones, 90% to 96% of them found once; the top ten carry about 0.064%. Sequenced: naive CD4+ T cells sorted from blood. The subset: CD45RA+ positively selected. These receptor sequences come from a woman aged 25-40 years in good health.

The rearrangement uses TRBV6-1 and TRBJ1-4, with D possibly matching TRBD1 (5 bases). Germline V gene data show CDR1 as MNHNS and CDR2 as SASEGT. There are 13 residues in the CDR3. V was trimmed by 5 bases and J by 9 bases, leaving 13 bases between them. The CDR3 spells CASSPWGGQKLFF. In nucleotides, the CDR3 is TGTGCCAGCAGTCCATGGGGGGGTCAAAAACTGTTTTTT.

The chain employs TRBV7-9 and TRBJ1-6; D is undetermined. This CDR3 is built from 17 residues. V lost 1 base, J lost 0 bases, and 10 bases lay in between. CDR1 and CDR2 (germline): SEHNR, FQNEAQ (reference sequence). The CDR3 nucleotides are TGTGCCAGCAGCTTAGGAATGAGGAGCTCCTATAATTCACCCCTCCACTTT. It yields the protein CASSLGMRSSYNSPLHF.

The CDR3 DNA reads as TGCGCCAGCAGCTTGGCCAATGGTAATGAAAAACTGTTTTTT. Its translation is CASSLANGNEKLFF. The gene calls are TRBV5-1 and TRBJ1-4; D remains unclear. CDR1 and CDR2 from the germline V gene are SGHRS and YFSETQ. CDR3 size: 14 residues. V dropped 0 bases and J dropped 4 bases, with 7 bases sitting between them.

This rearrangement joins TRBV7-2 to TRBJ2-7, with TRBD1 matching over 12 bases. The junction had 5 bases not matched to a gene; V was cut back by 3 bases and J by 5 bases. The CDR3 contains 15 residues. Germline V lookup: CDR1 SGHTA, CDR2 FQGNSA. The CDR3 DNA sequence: TGTGCCAGCAGCTTCGGGACAGGGGGCATCAACGAGCAGTACTTC. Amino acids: CASSFGTGGINEQYF.

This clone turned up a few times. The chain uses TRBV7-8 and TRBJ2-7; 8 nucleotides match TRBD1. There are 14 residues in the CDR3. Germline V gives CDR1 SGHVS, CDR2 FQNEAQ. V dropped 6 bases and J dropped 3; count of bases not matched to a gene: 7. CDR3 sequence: CASRPGTGDYEQYF. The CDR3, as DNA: TGTGCCAGCAGACCCGGGACAGGAGACTACGAGCAGTACTTC.

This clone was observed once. The CDR3 reads CASSQAGGEPQHF. The DNA for the CDR3 is TGTGCCAGCAGCCAAGCAGGGGGGGAGCCCCAGCATTTT. This chain connects TRBV4-2 to TRBJ1-5; 7 bases map to TRBD1. J lost 8 bases, V lost 1 base, and 2 bases had no gene match. Per germline, CDR1 LGHNA and CDR2 YNFKEQ. The CDR3 loop spans 13 amino acids.

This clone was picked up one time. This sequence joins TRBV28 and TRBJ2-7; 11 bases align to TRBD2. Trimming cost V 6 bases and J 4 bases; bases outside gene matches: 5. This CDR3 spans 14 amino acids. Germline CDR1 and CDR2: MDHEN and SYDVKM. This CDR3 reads CASSLGLAVYEQYF. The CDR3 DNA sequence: TGTGCCAGCAGCCTGGGACTAGCGGTGTACGAGCAGTACTTC. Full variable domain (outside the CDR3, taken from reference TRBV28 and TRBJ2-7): DVKVTQSSRYLVKRTGEKVFLECVQDMDHENMFWYRQDPGLGLRLIYFSYDVKMKEKGDIPEGYSVSREKKERFSLILESASTNQTSMYLCASSLGLAVYEQYFGPGTRLTVT.

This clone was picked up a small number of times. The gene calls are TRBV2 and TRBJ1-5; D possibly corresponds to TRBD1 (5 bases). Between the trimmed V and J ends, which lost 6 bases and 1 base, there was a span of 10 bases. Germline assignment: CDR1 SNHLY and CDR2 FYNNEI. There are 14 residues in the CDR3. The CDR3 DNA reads TGTGCCAGCAGATTACAGGTCAGCAATCAGCCCCAGCATTTT. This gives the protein CASRLQVSNQPQHF.

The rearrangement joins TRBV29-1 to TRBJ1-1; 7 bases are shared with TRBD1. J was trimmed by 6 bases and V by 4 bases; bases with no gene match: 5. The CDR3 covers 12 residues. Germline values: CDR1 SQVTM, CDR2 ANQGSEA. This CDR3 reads CSVVAGGAEAFF. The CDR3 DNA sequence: TGCAGCGTTGTAGCAGGGGGAGCTGAAGCTTTCTTT.

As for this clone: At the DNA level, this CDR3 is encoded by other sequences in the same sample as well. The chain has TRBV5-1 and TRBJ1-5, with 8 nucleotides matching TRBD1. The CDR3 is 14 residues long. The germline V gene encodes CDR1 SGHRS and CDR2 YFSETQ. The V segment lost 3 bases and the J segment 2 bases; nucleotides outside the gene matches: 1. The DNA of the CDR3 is TGCGCCAGCAGCTCGACAGGGGGCAATCAGCCCCAGCATTTT. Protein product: CASSSTGGNQPQHF.

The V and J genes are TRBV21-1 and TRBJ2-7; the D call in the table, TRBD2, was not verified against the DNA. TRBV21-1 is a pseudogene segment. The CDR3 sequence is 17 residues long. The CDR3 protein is CASSKSNREWSSYEQYF. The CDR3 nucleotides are TGTGCCAGCAGCAAGTCCAACCGGGAGTGGAGCTCCTACGAGCAGTACTTC.

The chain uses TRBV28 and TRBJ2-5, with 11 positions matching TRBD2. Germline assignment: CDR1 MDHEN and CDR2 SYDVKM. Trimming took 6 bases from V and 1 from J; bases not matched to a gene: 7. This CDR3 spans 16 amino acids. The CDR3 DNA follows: TGTGCCAGCAGAACACCACTAGCGGGAGCCCAAGAGACCCAGTACTTC. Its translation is CASRTPLAGAQETQYF.

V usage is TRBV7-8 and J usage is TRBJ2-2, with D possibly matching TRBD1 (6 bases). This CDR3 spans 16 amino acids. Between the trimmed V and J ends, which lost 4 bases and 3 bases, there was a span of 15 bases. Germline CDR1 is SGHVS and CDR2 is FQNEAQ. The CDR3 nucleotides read TGTGCCAGCAGCTCCGCGCCTGGGGGCTACACCGGGGAGCTGTTTTTT. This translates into CASSSAPGGYTGELFF. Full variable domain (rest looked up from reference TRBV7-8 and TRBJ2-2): GAGVSQSPRYKVAKRGQDVALRCDPISGHVSLFWYQQALGQGPEFLTYFQNEAQLDKSGLPSDRFFAERPEGSVSTLKIQRTQQEDSAVYLCASSSAPGGYTGELFFGEGSRLTVL.

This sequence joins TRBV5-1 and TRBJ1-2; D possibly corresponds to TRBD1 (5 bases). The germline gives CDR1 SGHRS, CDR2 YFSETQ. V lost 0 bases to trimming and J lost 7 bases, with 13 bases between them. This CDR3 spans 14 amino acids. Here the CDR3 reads CASSLGRQQFGYTF. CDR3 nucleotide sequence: TGCGCCAGCAGCTTGGGAAGACAGCAATTTGGCTACACCTTC.

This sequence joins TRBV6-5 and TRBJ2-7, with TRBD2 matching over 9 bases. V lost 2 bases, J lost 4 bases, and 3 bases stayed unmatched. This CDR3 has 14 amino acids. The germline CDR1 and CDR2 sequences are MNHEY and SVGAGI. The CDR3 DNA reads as TGTGCCAGCAGTTACGCGGGAGGGCCTTACGAGCAGTACTTC. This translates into CASSYAGGPYEQYF.

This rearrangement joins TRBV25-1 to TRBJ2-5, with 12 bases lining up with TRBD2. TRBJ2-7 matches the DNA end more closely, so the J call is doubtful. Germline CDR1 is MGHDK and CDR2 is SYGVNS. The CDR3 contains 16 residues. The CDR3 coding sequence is TGTGCCAGCAGTGACCAACTAGCGGGAGGTTCCTACGAGCAGTACTTC. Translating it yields CASSDQLAGGSYEQYF.

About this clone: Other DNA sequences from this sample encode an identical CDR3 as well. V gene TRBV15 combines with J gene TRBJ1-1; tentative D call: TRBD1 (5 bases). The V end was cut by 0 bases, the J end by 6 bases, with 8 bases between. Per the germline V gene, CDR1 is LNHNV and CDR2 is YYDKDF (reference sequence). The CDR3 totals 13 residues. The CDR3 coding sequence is TGTGCCACCAGCAGAGATCCGGGGGCTGAAGCTTTCTTT. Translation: CATSRDPGAEAFF.

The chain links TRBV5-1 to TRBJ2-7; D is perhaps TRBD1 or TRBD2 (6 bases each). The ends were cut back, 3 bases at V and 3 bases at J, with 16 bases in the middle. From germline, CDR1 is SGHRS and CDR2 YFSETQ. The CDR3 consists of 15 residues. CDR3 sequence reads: CASSSTTGGGYEQYF. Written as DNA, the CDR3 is TGCGCCAGCAGCTCGACCACCGGAGGGGGCTACGAGCAGTACTTC.

The CDR3: CASSPFPWAGGSYEQYF. The CDR3 nucleotides are TGTGCCAGCAGTCCCTTCCCTTGGGCAGGGGGGTCCTACGAGCAGTACTTC. J is TRBJ2-7 and V is TRBV28, with D tentatively TRBD1 (7 bases). The length of the CDR3 is 17 residues. V was cut by 5 bases and J by 1 base, with 21 bases left in between. The germline V gene has CDR1 MDHEN and CDR2 SYDVKM.

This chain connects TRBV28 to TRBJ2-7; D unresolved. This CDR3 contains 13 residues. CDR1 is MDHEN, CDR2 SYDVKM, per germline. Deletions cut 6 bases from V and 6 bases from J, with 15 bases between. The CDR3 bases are TGTGCCAGCAGCCCTCTAGTCCAGACCGAGCAGTACTTC. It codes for CASSPLVQTEQYF. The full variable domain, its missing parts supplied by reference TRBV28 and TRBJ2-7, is DVKVTQSSRYLVKRTGEKVFLECVQDMDHENMFWYRQDPGLGLRLIYFSYDVKMKEKGDIPEGYSVSREKKERFSLILESASTNQTSMYLCASSPLVQTEQYFGPGTRLTVT.

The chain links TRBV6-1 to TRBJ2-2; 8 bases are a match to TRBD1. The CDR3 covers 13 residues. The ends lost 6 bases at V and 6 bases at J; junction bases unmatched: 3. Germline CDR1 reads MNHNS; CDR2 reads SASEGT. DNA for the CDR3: TGTGCCAGCAGGGGGACAGGTGCCGGGGAGCTGTTTTTT. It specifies CASRGTGAGELFF.

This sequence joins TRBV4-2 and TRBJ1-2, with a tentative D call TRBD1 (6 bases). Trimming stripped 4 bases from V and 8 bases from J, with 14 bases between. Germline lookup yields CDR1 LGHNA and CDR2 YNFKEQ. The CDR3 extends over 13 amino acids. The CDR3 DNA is TGTGCCAGCAGCCGCGCTTACCAGGGGGGCTACACCTTC. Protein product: CASSRAYQGGYTF.

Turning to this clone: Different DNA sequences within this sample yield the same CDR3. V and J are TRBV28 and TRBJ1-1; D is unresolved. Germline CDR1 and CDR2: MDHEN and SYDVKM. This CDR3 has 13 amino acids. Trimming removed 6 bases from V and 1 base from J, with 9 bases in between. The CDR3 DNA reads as TGTGCCAGCAGCTTAGAAGGGAACACTGAAGCTTTCTTT. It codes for CASSLEGNTEAFF.

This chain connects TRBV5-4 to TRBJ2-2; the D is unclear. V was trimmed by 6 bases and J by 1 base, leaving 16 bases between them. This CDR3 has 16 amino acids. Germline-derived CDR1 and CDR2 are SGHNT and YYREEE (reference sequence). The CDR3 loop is CASTNGLAENTGELFF. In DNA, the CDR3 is TGTGCCAGCACCAACGGTCTGGCGGAGAACACCGGGGAGCTGTTTTTT.

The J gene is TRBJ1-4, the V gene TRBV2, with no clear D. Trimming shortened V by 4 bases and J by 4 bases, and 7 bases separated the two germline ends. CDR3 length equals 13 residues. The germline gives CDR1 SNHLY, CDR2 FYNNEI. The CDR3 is CASSGGSNEKLFF. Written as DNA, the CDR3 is TGTGCCAGCAGTGGAGGCAGTAATGAAAAACTGTTTTTT.